This TCR beta chain emerged from a study of response to subunit inactivated influenza vaccine. Via MiXCR, TCRdb re-called the RT-PCR reads, giving one row per CDR3 protein. The sample consists of 700,000 to 900,000 distinct CDR3 sequences, over 20% of them appearing once. Comment on this clonotype: Its antigen remains unidentified.

General study points: That few new T cells are recruited by each seasonal influenza vaccination was the authors' suggestion.

Looked up from germline, CDR1 is SGDLS and CDR2 is YYNGEE. Trimming removed 6 bases from V and 6 bases from J, with 17 bases in between. The CDR3 runs to 14 residues. The clonotype originates from a man aged 45 to 65 who received an inactivated influenza vaccine. The V gene is TRBV9, the J gene TRBJ2-3; D is uncertain. The sequencing here drew on PBMCs from blood, taken roughly 5 days after vaccination. CDR3 in amino acids: CASNPGIFSDTQYF. The DNA of the CDR3 is TGTGCCAGCAATCCTGGTATCTTTAGTGATACGCAGTATTTT.